The 30 T cell receptor beta chains below come from one sample, sequenced in a study of T cells expressing NK-cell markers. TCRdb reprocessed the 5' RACE reads, with one entry per CDR3 protein and no DNA. The sample table includes 250,000 or so distinct CDR3 sequences. Sequencing input: blood T cells: a sorted CD56 or NKG2C T cell subset, CD4+ or CD8+ T cells, or bulk PBMC T cells (not recorded which). The receptors originated from a woman aged 18 to 75 in good health.

This chain joins TRBV4-3 and TRBJ2-3; checking the TCRdb D call of TRBD1 is not possible without DNA. Germline V gene lookup returns CDR1 LGHNA and CDR2 YSLEER. This CDR3 spans 15 amino acids. This chain's CDR3 is CASSQADRRTDTQYF.

CDR3: CASSPMARGSSYNEQFF. The V gene is TRBV7-2, the J gene TRBJ2-1. This CDR3 contains 17 residues. Germline values: CDR1 SGHTA, CDR2 FQGNSA.

V and J are TRBV11-1 and TRBJ2-1; lacking DNA, the TRBD2 call made by TCRdb goes unchecked. CDR1 and CDR2 from the germline V gene are SGHAT and FQDESV (reference sequence). CDR3 size: 20 residues. The CDR3 here is CASSLSLAGGRTKAYNEQFF.

The gene calls are TRBV28 and TRBJ2-7; TCRdb outputs TRBD2, but without DNA this stays unchecked. The CDR3 is 16 residues long. CDR1 and CDR2 from the germline V gene are MDHEN and SYDVKM. CDR3 residues: CASRRIAGGTSYEQYF.

The V gene is TRBV20-1, the J gene TRBJ2-1; lacking DNA, the TRBD2 call made by TCRdb goes unchecked. The CDR3 is made up of 17 amino acids. Germline V CDR1 and CDR2: DFQATT, SNEGSKA (reference sequence). This chain's CDR3 is CSARRTSGSSAYNEQFF.

The CDR3 region is CASSELSPGQDGNEQFF. This chain connects TRBV25-1 to TRBJ2-1; the TCRdb call, TRBD1, lacks DNA for checking. CDR3 length equals 17 residues. Germline assignment: CDR1 MGHDK and CDR2 SYGVNS.

The V gene is TRBV7-2, the J gene TRBJ2-1. Per germline, CDR1 SGHTA and CDR2 FQGNSA. The CDR3 has 15 residues. The CDR3 loop reads CASSSTQSSYNEQFF.

CDR3 sequence: CASSLYTDTQYF. This sequence joins TRBV7-2 and TRBJ2-3. The CDR3 runs 12 residues. CDR1 is SGHTA, CDR2 FQGNSA, per germline.

The chain links TRBV20-1 to TRBJ2-7; TCRdb's assignment of TRBD1 cannot be checked, as there is no DNA. The CDR3 extends over 14 amino acids. Germline assignment: CDR1 DFQATT and CDR2 SNEGSKA (reference sequence). The CDR3 protein is CSAPDRGSSYEQYF.

V usage is TRBV12-3 or TRBV12-4 and J usage is TRBJ1-3. The CDR3 is made up of 15 amino acids. Here the CDR3 reads CASSTQGLSGNTIYF.

CDR3 loop: CASSPTVNEKLFF. The chain uses TRBV18 and TRBJ1-4; TCRdb indicates TRBD1, and absent DNA this call remains unverified. The germline CDR1 and CDR2 sequences are KGHSH and LQKENI. The CDR3 extends over 13 amino acids.

The chain's CDR3 is CASSYSLASGRGELFF. The chain combines TRBV6-5 with TRBJ2-2; the D call from TCRdb, TRBD2, cannot be confirmed without DNA. There are 16 residues in the CDR3. The germline V gene encodes CDR1 MNHEY and CDR2 SVGAGI.

V usage is TRBV7-2 and J usage is TRBJ1-1; the TCRdb D gene call, TRBD1, has no DNA to confirm it. CDR1 SGHTA and CDR2 FQGNSA come from the germline V gene. The CDR3 extends over 15 amino acids. CDR3 loop: CASSGRTGLNTEAFF.

The chain uses TRBV4-2 and TRBJ2-3; TCRdb lists TRBD2, though no DNA is available to test this call. In germline, CDR1 is LGHNA, CDR2 YNFKEQ. The CDR3 contains 19 residues. CDR3 protein: CASSLGLAGGLSGTDTQYF.

This chain connects TRBV4-3 to TRBJ2-3; TCRdb designates TRBD2, a call that cannot be tested without DNA. Germline loops: CDR1 LGHNA, CDR2 YSLEER. The CDR3 has 15 amino acids. CDR3 residues: CASSRRAGGEDTQYF.

This chain joins TRBV23-1 and TRBJ1-1. TRBV23-1 is classed as an ORF, of uncertain function. The CDR3 runs 12 residues. The CDR3 reads CASSQSFPPNFF.

The V and J genes are TRBV28 and TRBJ2-1; with no DNA, the TCRdb D assignment of TRBD2 cannot be verified. CDR3 length: 16 amino acids. Germline values: CDR1 MDHEN, CDR2 SYDVKM. CDR3 amino acids: CASSSSVSSPRDEQFF.

The chain couples TRBV7-9 to TRBJ2-2; TCRdb's assignment of TRBD1 cannot be checked, as there is no DNA. This CDR3 has 16 residues. Per the germline V gene, CDR1 is SEHNR and CDR2 is FQNEAQ (reference sequence). Here the CDR3 reads CASSSYSSPNTGELFF.

V is TRBV5-4 and J is TRBJ2-7; TCRdb outputs TRBD1, but without DNA this stays unchecked. Looked up from germline, CDR1 is SGHNT and CDR2 is YYREEE (reference sequence). This CDR3 has 16 amino acids. The CDR3 is CASSRRRGQVGGEQYF.

The chain uses TRBV28 and TRBJ2-7; the TCRdb D gene call, TRBD1, has no DNA to confirm it. CDR3 length equals 15 residues. The germline V gene encodes CDR1 MDHEN and CDR2 SYDVKM. CDR3 residues: CASTPRGIALYEQYF.

This sequence joins TRBV20-1 and TRBJ2-7. CDR3 length equals 15 residues. The germline gives CDR1 DFQATT, CDR2 SNEGSKA (reference sequence). CDR3: CSARDRAGRSYEQYF.

The chain uses TRBV7-9 and TRBJ1-1; as DNA is missing, the TRBD1 call by TCRdb cannot be tested. This CDR3 comprises 13 residues. Germline V gene data show CDR1 as SEHNR and CDR2 as FQNEAQ (reference sequence). CDR3 region: CASSAQRGTEAFF. Using reference TRBV7-9 and TRBJ1-1 for the parts outside the CDR3, the full variable domain is DTGVSQNPRHKITKRGQNVTFRCDPISEHNRLYWYRQTLGQGPEFLTYFQNEAQLEKSRLLSDRFSAERPKGSFSTLEIQRTEQGDSAMYLCASSAQRGTEAFFGQGTRLTVV.

The chain uses TRBV7-8 and TRBJ2-5; TCRdb picks TRBD1, but there is no DNA to check that call. This CDR3 has 16 amino acids. Germline CDR1 is SGHVS and CDR2 is FQNEAQ. CDR3: CASSLMAWGSKETQYF. Full variable domain (rest looked up from reference TRBV7-8 and TRBJ2-5): GAGVSQSPRYKVAKRGQDVALRCDPISGHVSLFWYQQALGQGPEFLTYFQNEAQLDKSGLPSDRFFAERPEGSVSTLKIQRTQQEDSAVYLCASSLMAWGSKETQYFGPGTRLLVL.

The gene calls are TRBV23-1 and TRBJ2-3; lacking DNA, the TRBD2 call made by TCRdb goes unchecked. TRBV23-1 is filed as an ORF, its function uncertain. The CDR3 is made up of 14 amino acids. Here the CDR3 reads CASSHRWYGDTQYF.

V is TRBV7-2 and J is TRBJ2-1. Germline assignment: CDR1 SGHTA and CDR2 FQGNSA. The CDR3 contains 15 residues. CDR3 region: CASSLHPRASNEQFF.

V gene TRBV11-2 combines with J gene TRBJ2-3; TCRdb lists TRBD1, though no DNA is available to test this call. CDR1 SGHAT and CDR2 FQNNGV come from the germline V gene. The CDR3 loop spans 16 amino acids. The CDR3 is CASSRRGLAGTDTQYF.

The chain employs TRBV9 and TRBJ2-1. Germline CDR1 SGDLS, CDR2 YYNGEE. The CDR3 spans 15 residues. CDR3 amino acids: CASSVVGTPYNEQFF.

The chain uses TRBV11-1 and TRBJ2-1. This CDR3 is built from 14 residues. Germline V CDR1 and CDR2: SGHAT, FQDESV (reference sequence). The CDR3 reads CASSPQRGRNEQFF.

This chain links TRBV12-3 or TRBV12-4 with TRBJ2-7; TCRdb picks TRBD2, but there is no DNA to check that call. The CDR3 covers 13 residues. The CDR3: CATSGTIPYEQYF.

The chain employs TRBV20-1 and TRBJ2-7; TCRdb designates TRBD2, a call that cannot be tested without DNA. Germline V lookup: CDR1 DFQATT, CDR2 SNEGSKA (reference sequence). This CDR3 comprises 14 residues. The CDR3 loop reads CSASVGGGPIEQYF.